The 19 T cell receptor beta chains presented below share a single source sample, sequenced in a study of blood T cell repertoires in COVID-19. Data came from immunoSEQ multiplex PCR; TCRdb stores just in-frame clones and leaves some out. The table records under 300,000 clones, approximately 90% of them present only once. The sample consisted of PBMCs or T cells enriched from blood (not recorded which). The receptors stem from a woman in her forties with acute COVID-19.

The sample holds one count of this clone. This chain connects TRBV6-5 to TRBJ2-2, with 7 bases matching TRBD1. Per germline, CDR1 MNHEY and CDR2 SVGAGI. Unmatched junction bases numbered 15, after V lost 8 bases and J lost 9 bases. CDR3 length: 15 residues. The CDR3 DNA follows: TGTGCCAGCGAGAAAACCGGGACAGCCGTAAGGGAGCTGTTTTTT. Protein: CASEKTGTAVRELFF.

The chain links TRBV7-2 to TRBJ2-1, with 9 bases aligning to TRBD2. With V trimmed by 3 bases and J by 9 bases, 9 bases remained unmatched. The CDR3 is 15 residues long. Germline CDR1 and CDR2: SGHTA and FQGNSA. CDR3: CASSFRGGGASEQFF. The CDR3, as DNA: TGTGCCAGCAGCTTTCGAGGCGGGGGGGCTTCTGAGCAGTTCTTC.

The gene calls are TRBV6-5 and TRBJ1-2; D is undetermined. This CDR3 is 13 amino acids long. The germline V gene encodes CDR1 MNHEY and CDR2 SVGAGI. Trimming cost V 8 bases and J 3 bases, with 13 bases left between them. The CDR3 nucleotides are TGTGCCAGCCGGGAGTCGGACTACTATGGCTACACCTTC. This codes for CASRESDYYGYTF.

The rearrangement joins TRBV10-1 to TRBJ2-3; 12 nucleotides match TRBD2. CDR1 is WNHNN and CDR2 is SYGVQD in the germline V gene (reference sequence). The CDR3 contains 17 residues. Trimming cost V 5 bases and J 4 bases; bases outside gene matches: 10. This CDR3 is CASSSAGTSGPADTQYF. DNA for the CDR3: TGCGCCAGCAGTAGTGCAGGGACTAGCGGGCCCGCAGATACGCAGTATTTT.

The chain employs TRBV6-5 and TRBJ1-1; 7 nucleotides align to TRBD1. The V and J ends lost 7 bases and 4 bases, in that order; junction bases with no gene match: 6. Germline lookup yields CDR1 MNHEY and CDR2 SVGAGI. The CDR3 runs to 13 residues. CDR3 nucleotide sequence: TGTGCCAGCACCACACAGGGGACCACTGAAGCTTTCTTT. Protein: CASTTQGTTEAFF.

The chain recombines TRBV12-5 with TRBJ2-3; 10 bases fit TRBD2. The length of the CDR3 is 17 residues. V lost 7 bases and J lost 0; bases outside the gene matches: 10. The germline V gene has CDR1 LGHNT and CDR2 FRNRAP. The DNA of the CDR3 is TGTGCTAGTGCCCAATCGGGACTAGCGATCAGCACAGATACGCAGTATTTT. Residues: CASAQSGLAISTDTQYF.

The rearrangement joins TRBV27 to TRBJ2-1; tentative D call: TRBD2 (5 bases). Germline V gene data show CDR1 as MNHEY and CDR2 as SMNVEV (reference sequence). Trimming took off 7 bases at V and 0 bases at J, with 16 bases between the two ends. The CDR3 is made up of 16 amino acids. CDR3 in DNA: TGTGCCAGCACTCCGGACTGGTCAAGCTCCTACAATGAGCAGTTCTTC. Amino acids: CASTPDWSSSYNEQFF.

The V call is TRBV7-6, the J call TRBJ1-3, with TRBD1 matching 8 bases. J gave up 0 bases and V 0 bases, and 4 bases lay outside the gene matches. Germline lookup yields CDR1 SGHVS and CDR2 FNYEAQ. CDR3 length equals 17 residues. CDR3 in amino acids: CASSLAGQGFSGNTIYF. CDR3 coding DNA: TGTGCCAGCAGCTTAGCCGGACAGGGCTTCTCTGGAAACACCATATATTTT.

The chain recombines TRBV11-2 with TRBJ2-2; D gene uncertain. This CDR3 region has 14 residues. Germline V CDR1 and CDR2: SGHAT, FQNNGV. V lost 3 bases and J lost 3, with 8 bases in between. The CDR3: CASSLSLYTGELFF. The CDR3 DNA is TGTGCCAGCAGCTTGAGCCTTTACACCGGGGAGCTGTTTTTT.

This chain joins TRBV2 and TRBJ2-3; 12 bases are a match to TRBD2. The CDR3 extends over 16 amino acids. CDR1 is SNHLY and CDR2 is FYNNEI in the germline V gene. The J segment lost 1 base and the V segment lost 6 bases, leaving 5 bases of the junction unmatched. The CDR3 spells CASSPRTSGGTDTQYF. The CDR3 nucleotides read TGTGCCAGCAGCCCACGGACTAGCGGGGGCACAGATACGCAGTATTTT.

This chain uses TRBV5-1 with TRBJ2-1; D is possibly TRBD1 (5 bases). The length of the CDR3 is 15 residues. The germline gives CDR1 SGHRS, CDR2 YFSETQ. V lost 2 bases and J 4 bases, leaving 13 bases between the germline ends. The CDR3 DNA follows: TGCGCCAGCAGCTTCGGCAGGGATGCTTACAATGAGCAGTTCTTC. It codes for CASSFGRDAYNEQFF.

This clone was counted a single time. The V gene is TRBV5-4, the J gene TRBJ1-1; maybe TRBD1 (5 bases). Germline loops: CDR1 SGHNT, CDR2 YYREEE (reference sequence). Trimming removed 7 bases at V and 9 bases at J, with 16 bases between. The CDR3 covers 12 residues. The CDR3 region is CASVGQGRKAFF. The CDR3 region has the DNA TGTGCCAGCGTCGGGCAGGGTAGGAAAGCTTTCTTT.

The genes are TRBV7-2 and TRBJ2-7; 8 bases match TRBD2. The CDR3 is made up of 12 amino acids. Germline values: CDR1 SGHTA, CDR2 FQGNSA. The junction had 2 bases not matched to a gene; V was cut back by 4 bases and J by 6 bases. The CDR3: CASSSGLGEQYF. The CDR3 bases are TGTGCCAGCAGCTCGGGACTAGGCGAGCAGTACTTC.

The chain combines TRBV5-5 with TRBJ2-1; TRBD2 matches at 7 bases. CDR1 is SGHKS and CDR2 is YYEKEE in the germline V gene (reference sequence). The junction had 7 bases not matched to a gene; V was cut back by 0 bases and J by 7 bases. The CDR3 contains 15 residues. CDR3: CASSLDGLGRNEQFF. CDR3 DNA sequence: TGTGCCAGCAGCTTGGACGGACTAGGAAGAAATGAGCAGTTCTTC.

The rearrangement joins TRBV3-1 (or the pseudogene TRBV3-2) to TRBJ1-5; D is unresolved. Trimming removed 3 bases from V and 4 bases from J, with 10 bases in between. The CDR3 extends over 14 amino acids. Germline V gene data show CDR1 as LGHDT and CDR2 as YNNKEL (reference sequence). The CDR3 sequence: CASSQWGGNQPQHF. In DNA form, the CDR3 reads TGTGCCAGCAGCCAGTGGGGAGGGAATCAGCCCCAGCATTTT.

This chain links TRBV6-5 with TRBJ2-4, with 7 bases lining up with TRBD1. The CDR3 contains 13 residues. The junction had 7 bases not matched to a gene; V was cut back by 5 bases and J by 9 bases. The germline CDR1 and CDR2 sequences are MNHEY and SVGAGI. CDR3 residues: CASSLRQGSIQYF. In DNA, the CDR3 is TGTGCCAGCAGTCTCCGACAGGGTAGCATTCAGTACTTC.

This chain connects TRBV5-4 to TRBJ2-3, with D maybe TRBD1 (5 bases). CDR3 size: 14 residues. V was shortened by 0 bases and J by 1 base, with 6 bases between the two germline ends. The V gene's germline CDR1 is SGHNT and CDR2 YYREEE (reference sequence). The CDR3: CASSLGGRTDTQYF. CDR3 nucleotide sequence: TGTGCCAGCAGCTTGGGGGGCCGCACAGATACGCAGTATTTT.

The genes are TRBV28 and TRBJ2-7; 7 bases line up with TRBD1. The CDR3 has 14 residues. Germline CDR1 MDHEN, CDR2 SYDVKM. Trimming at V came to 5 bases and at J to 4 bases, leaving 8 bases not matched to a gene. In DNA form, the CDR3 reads TGTGCCAGCAGTCTGGGGACAGTTCAGTACGAGCAGTACGTC. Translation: CASSLGTVQYEQYV.

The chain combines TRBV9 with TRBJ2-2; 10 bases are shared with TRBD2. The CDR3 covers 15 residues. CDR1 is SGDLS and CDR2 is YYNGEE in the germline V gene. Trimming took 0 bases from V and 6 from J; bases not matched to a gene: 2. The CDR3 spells CASSVASGGAGELFF. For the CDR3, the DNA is TGTGCCAGCAGCGTAGCCAGCGGGGGGGCCGGGGAGCTGTTTTTT.